This TCR beta chain came from a study of blood T cell repertoires in COVID-19. Looking at the study overall: PBMCs, B-cell-depleted T cells, or T cells provided the cDNA or gDNA that made up the material.

As processed by the authors: Quantification of nucleated cells was approximated via reference gene primer amplification. Profiling relied on immunoSEQ multiplex PCR, and the TCRdb table lists in-frame clones only, not all of them. V and J calls and clone size are copied from that table; D and trimming were computed from the DNA. The sample shows over 250,000 clones, about 87% of them seen only once. Germline CDR1 MDHEN, CDR2 SYDVKM. J was trimmed by 5 bases and V by 2 bases; bases with no gene match: 9. The CDR3 totals 16 residues. In terms of age and location, participants ranged from about 18 to 95 years and lived in approximately 26 US areas. Recovered Cohort 3 donors showed two negative PCRs, clearance, or symptom resolution.

Sequenced input: PBMCs or T cells enriched from blood (not recorded which). The chain uses TRBV28 and TRBJ1-5, with 7 bases lining up with TRBD1. The TCR comes from a young woman who had recovered from COVID-19. The CDR3 nucleotides are TGTGCCAGCAGTTTAAGGGTAGGGGGCTTCGATCAGCCCCAGCATTTT. It yields the protein CASSLRVGGFDQPQHF.